This record looks at one TCR beta chain sequence and its context. The record originates from a study of blood T cell repertoires in COVID-19. Germline trimming cut 0 bases from V and 7 bases from J; bases unmatched to any gene: 7. Germline loops: CDR1 SGHNT, CDR2 YYREEE (reference sequence). The CDR3 covers 16 residues. TCRdb's copy holds only in-frame clones and misses some; the assay was immunoSEQ multiplex PCR. The sample records some 150,000 clones, 88% being singletons. Sequenced sample: PBMCs or T cells enriched from blood (not recorded which). V gene TRBV5-4 combines with J gene TRBJ2-1; TRBD1 agrees at 10 bases. This receptor was identified in a woman younger than 45 with acute COVID-19. The CDR3 DNA is TGTGCCAGCAGCTTGGAGGGGGGACAGGGGAATAATGAGCAGTTCTTC. It yields the protein CASSLEGGQGNNEQFF.